These 17 T cell receptor beta chains share one sample of origin, sequenced in a study of blood T cells in healthy people across ages. Alongside a J-beta primer mix, a sample-barcoded 5' primer served in a second PCR lasting about 6 to 11 cycles. TCRdb processed the 5' RACE reads anew with MiXCR; each CDR3 protein has one entry. The repertoire holds hundreds of thousands of distinct CDR3 sequences, 25% to 30% seen once, with 29% in the top ten. Specimen: blood. The receptors come from a woman in her 70s in good health.

This clonotype was recorded a few times. V is TRBV6-5 and J is TRBJ2-1; D could derive from TRBD1 or TRBD2 (5 bases each). Trimming shortened V by 6 bases and J by 11 bases, and 11 bases separated the two germline ends. This CDR3 comprises 11 residues. The germline CDR1 and CDR2 sequences are MNHEY and SVGAGI. CDR3: CASRSRDQQFF. The CDR3 nucleotides read TGTGCCAGCAGATCCCGGGACCAGCAGTTCTTC.

The chain couples TRBV2 to TRBJ2-2; weak D call: TRBD1 (5 bases). CDR1 SNHLY and CDR2 FYNNEI come from the germline V gene. Trimming removed 10 bases from V and 6 bases from J, with 18 bases in between. The CDR3 is 14 amino acids. This CDR3 reads CATEPRVGSGELFF. The DNA of the CDR3 is TGTGCCACCGAGCCCAGGGTTGGGTCCGGGGAGCTGTTTTTT.

The table lists this clonotype with a few counts. The CDR3 DNA reads TGTGCCAGCACCCTCCTGATGACAAATTACAATGAGCAGTTCTTC. Translation: CASTLLMTNYNEQFF. The chain recombines TRBV6-1 with TRBJ2-1; D ambiguous. This CDR3 has 15 amino acids. V lost 7 bases and J 4 bases, leaving 17 bases between the germline ends. Per the germline V gene, CDR1 is MNHNS and CDR2 is SASEGT.

This chain links TRBV20-1 with TRBJ1-1, with 8 bases identical to TRBD1. Germline CDR1 is DFQATT and CDR2 is SNEGSKA (reference sequence). The CDR3 spans 18 residues. V was clipped by 1 base and J by 0 bases; unmatched bases: 13. CDR3: CSARGLIGAGGMNTEAFF. CDR3 sequence (DNA): TGCAGTGCTAGAGGATTGATTGGGGCAGGGGGCATGAACACTGAAGCTTTCTTT.

The V call is TRBV18, the J call TRBJ2-5; D might be TRBD1 or TRBD2, each matching 5 bases. The V end was cut by 0 bases, the J end by 0 bases, with 17 bases between. The CDR3 has 18 residues. Germline loops: CDR1 KGHSH, CDR2 LQKENI. CDR3 residues: CASSPPRGEARYQETQYF. Written as DNA, the CDR3 is TGTGCCAGCTCACCACCGAGGGGAGAGGCGAGGTACCAAGAGACCCAGTACTTC.

As to this clonotype: Just one base apart from a much larger clone, this may be a read error. The chain joins TRBV5-1 to TRBJ2-5, with a possible D match to TRBD2 (6 bases). From germline, CDR1 is SGHRS and CDR2 YFSETQ. This CDR3 region has 16 residues. CDR3 sequence (DNA): TGCGCCAACAGCCCCACGACTAGTGTCCCACAAGAGACCCAGTACTTC. This translates into CANSPTTSVPQETQYF.

This clonotype occurred a few times. The V gene is TRBV5-5, the J gene TRBJ1-3, with 8 bases fitting TRBD1. J lost 0 bases, V lost 2 bases, and 4 bases had no gene match. This CDR3 region has 16 residues. Germline V gene sequence: CDR1 SGHKS, CDR2 YYEKEE (reference sequence). DNA of the CDR3: TGTGCCAGCAGCTTTAACAGGGGGAACTCTGGAAACACCATATATTTT. It codes for CASSFNRGNSGNTIYF.

The chain recombines TRBV12-3 or TRBV12-4 with TRBJ2-5, with D tentatively TRBD1 or TRBD2 (6 bases each). Trimming removed 4 bases at V and 5 bases at J, with 20 bases between. The CDR3 runs 16 residues. The CDR3 region has the DNA TGTGCCAGCAGTTCCACAGGCCTGGGGGGCCGGGAGACCCAGTACTTC. Its translation is CASSSTGLGGRETQYF.

This clonotype was detected a few times. The germline gene is not matched at one end of the junction; a read error may be the cause. This chain joins TRBV15 and TRBJ2-5; 10 bases are a match to TRBD2. The V gene's germline CDR1 is LNHNV and CDR2 YYDKDF (reference sequence). This CDR3 has 15 residues. The CDR3 DNA reads TGTGCCACCAGCAGAGAACGGGCTAGCGGGAGCACGTGGTTCTTC. Encoded protein: CATSRERASGSTWFF.

This clonotype was detected only a few times. The chain couples TRBV19 to TRBJ2-7; 13 nucleotides agree with TRBD2. The junction had 5 bases not matched to a gene; V was cut back by 6 bases and J by 3 bases. Germline V gene lookup returns CDR1 LNHDA and CDR2 SQIVND (reference sequence). This CDR3 spans 15 amino acids. The CDR3 DNA reads as TGTGCCAGTAGAAGACTAGCGGGAGGTATCTACGAGCAGTACTTC. Translating it yields CASRRLAGGIYEQYF. The full variable domain, with the rest looked up from reference TRBV19 and TRBJ2-7, is DGGITQSPKYLFRKEGQNVTLSCEQNLNHDAMYWYRQDPGQGLRLIYYSQIVNDFQKGDIAEGYSVSREKKESFPLTVTSAQKNPTAFYLCASRRLAGGIYEQYFGPGTRLTVT.

The chain links TRBV11-2 to TRBJ2-7; the D is unclear. Germline-derived CDR1 and CDR2 are SGHAT and FQNNGV. The V end lost 5 bases, the J end lost 5 bases, and 13 bases lay between the germline ends. There are 13 residues in the CDR3. CDR3 nucleotide sequence: TGTGCCAGCAGCCCCGGGCTTTTGGACGAGCAGTACTTC. Protein product: CASSPGLLDEQYF.

V gene TRBV12-3 or TRBV12-4 combines with J gene TRBJ2-5; 8 nucleotides align to TRBD2. V trimming: 7 bases; J trimming: 4 bases; junction bases outside the gene matches: 14. This CDR3 region has 16 residues. The CDR3 DNA follows: TGTGCCAGCAACCAGGCTAGCGGGCGCCTGGTAGAGACCCAGTACTTC. Translation: CASNQASGRLVETQYF.

This clonotype appeared a few times. This chain links TRBV5-1 with TRBJ2-3; 7 bases fit TRBD2. The CDR3 runs 14 residues. Per germline, CDR1 SGHRS and CDR2 YFSETQ. The ends lost 1 base at V and 5 bases at J; junction bases unmatched: 4. This CDR3 reads CASSLSAGVDTQYF. The CDR3 DNA reads as TGCGCCAGCAGCTTGTCCGCGGGGGTAGATACGCAGTATTTT.

This clonotype was counted only a few times. This sequence joins TRBV15 and TRBJ1-1; D is unclear. CDR3 size: 12 residues. V dropped 5 bases and J dropped 3 bases, with 7 bases sitting between them. Germline CDR1 reads LNHNV; CDR2 reads YYDKDF (reference sequence). The CDR3 DNA sequence: TGTGCCACCAGCTCCTTTTACACTGAAGCTTTCTTT. Encoded protein: CATSSFYTEAFF.

The chain joins TRBV7-2 to TRBJ2-5; 13 bases map to TRBD2. The J call could be wrong; TRBJ2-1 is a better fit for the DNA end. This CDR3 has 14 residues. Germline CDR1 is SGHTA and CDR2 is FQGNSA. Here the CDR3 reads CASSQGLAGNEQFF. DNA for the CDR3: TGTGCCAGCAGCCAGGGACTAGCGGGAAATGAGCAGTTCTTC.

The gene calls are TRBV12-3 or TRBV12-4 and TRBJ1-1; D gene uncertain. The CDR3 contains 11 residues. V gave up 7 bases and J gave up 3 bases, with 6 bases separating them. Here the CDR3 reads CASTMDTEAFF. In DNA, the CDR3 is TGTGCCAGCACTATGGACACTGAAGCTTTCTTT.

This clonotype was seen more than once but under ten times. The gene calls are TRBV6-1 and TRBJ2-6; D unclear. Germline V gene sequence: CDR1 MNHNS, CDR2 SASEGT. V gave up 0 bases and J gave up 4 bases, with 7 bases separating them. The CDR3 length is 15 residues. The CDR3 sequence is CASSEARAGANVLTF. The CDR3 nucleotides are TGTGCCAGCAGTGAAGCTCGCGCCGGGGCCAACGTCCTGACTTTC.